What follows describes a single TCR beta chain. Antigen: not known. Each CDR3 protein is one row after TCRdb ran MiXCR on the reads. The sample records 550,000 to 700,000 distinct CDR3 sequences, around two fifths being singletons. These data come from a study of T cell repertoires in cytomegalovirus infection. Study at large: Recently identified HLA-C-restricted CMV epitopes and well-studied HLA-B-restricted CMV epitopes were used by the study. Indicated by public TCR beta signatures were CMV infection and matching HLA type. Study-level findings and limits: HLA-C-restricted CMV clonotypes gave the most frequent clonotype in two of eight donors. Using cumulative public TCR beta family frequency, the authors identified those who carried CMV together with the relevant HLA.

The CDR3 totals 14 residues. The ends lost 6 bases at V and 7 bases at J; junction bases unmatched: 8. Per the germline V gene, CDR1 is MNHNS and CDR2 is SASEGT. This chain connects TRBV6-1 to TRBJ2-4, with 8 bases that match TRBD1. The receptor was isolated from a human donor in good health (CMV status not recorded). Some clones in this sample may be carry-over from other donors' samples. Source: cultured PBMCs, taken from culture after CMV antigen stimulation. DNA for the CDR3: TGTGCCAGCAGAGCAGCAGGACAGGGCAACATTCAGTACTTC. Residues: CASRAAGQGNIQYF.